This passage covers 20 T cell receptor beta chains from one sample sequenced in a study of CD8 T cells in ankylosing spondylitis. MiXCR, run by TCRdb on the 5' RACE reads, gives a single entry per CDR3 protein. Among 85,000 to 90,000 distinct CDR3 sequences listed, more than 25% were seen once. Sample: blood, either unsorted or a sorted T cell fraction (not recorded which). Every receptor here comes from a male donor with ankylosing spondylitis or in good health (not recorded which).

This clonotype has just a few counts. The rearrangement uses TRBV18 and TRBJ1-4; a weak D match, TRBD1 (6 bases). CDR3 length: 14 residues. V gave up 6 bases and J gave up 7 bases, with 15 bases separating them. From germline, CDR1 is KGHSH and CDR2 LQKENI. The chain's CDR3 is CASSRDRNGEKLFF. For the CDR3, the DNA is TGTGCCAGCTCGAGAGACAGGAACGGTGAAAAACTGTTTTTT.

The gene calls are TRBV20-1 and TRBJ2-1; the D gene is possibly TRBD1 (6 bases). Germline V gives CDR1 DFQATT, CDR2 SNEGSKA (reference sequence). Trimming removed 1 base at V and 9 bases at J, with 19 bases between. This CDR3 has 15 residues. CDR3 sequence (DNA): TGCAGTGCTAGAGTTACAGGACCATCAGGGGCTGAGCAGTTCTTC. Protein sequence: CSARVTGPSGAEQFF.

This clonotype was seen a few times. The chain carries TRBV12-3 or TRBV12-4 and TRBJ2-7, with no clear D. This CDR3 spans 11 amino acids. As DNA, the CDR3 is TGTGTGGGCGGCCATTGGGGCGAGCAGTACGTC. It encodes CVGGHWGEQYV.

Written as DNA, the CDR3 is TGCGCCAGTAGACCTGGGGAAGTCACAGATACGCAGTATTTT. Its protein is CASRPGEVTDTQYF. The V and J genes are TRBV5-1 and TRBJ2-3; the D is unclear. V was cut by 8 bases and J by 2 bases, with 15 bases left in between. This CDR3 region has 14 residues. The germline V gene has CDR1 SGHRS and CDR2 YFSETQ.

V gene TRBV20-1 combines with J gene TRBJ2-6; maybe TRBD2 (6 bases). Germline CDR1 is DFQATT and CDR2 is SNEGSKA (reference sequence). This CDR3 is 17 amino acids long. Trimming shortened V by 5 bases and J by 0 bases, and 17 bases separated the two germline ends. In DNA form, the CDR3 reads TGCAGTGCTGAACCTAGCGCGCTTAGCTCTGGGGCCAACGTCCTGACTTTC. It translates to CSAEPSALSSGANVLTF.

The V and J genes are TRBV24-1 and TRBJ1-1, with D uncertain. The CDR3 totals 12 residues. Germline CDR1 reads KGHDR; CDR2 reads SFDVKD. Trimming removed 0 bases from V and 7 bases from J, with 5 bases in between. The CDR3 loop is CATSDLRGEAFF. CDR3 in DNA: TGTGCCACCAGTGATTTGCGGGGTGAAGCTTTCTTT.

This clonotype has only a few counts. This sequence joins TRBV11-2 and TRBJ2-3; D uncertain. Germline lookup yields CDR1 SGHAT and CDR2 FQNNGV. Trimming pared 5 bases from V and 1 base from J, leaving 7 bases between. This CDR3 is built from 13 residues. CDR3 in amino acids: CASSPAGTDTQYF. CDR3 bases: TGTGCCAGCAGCCCGGCGGGCACAGATACGCAGTATTTT.

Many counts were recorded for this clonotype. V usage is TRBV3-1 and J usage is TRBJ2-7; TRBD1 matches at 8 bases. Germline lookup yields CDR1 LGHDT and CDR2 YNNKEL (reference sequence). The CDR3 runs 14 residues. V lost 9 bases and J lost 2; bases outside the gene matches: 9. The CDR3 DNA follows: TGTGCCAGTCAAGGGGACAGGCCGCCCTACGAGCAGTACGTC. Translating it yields CASQGDRPPYEQYV.

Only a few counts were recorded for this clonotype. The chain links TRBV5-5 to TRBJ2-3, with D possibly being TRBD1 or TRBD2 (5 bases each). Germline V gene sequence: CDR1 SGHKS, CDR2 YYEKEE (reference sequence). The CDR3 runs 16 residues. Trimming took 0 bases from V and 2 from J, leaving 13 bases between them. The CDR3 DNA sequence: TGTGCCAGCAGCTTGGCCGACAGAGGGACCACAGATACGCAGTATTTT. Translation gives CASSLADRGTTDTQYF.

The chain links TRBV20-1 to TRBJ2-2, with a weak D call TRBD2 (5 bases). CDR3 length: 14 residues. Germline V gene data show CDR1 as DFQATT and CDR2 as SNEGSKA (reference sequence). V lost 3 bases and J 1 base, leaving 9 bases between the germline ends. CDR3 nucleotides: TGCAGTGCTAGTCTAGCAGAGAACACCGGGGAGCTGTTTTTT. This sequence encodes CSASLAENTGELFF.

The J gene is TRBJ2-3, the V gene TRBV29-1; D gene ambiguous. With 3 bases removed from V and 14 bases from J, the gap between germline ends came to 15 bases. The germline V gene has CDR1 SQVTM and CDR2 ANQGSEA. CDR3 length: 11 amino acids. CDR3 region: CSVDEVPSRYF. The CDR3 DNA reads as TGCAGCGTTGACGAGGTCCCTTCGCGGTATTTT.

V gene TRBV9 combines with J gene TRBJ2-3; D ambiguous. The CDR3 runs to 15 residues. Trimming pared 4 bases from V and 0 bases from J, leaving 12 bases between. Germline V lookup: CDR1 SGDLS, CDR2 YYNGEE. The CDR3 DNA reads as TGTGCCAGCAGCCCAAGACCCGAAAGCACAGATACGCAGTATTTT. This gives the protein CASSPRPESTDTQYF.

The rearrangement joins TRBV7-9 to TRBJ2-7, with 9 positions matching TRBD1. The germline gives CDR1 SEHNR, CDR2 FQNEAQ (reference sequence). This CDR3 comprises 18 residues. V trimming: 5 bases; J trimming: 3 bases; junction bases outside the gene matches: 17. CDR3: CASSPHRTGGDSGYEQYF. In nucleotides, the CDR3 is TGTGCCAGCAGCCCCCACCGAACAGGGGGCGATTCTGGCTACGAGCAGTACTTC. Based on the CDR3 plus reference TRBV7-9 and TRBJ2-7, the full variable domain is DTGVSQNPRHKITKRGQNVTFRCDPISEHNRLYWYRQTLGQGPEFLTYFQNEAQLEKSRLLSDRFSAERPKGSFSTLEIQRTEQGDSAMYLCASSPHRTGGDSGYEQYFGPGTRLTVT.

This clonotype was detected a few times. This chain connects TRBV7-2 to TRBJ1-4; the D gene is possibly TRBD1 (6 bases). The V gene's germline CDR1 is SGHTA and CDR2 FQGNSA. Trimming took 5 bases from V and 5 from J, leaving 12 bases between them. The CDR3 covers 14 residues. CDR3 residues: CASSKMQGNEKLFF. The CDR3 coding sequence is TGTGCCAGCAGCAAGATGCAGGGGAATGAAAAACTGTTTTTT.

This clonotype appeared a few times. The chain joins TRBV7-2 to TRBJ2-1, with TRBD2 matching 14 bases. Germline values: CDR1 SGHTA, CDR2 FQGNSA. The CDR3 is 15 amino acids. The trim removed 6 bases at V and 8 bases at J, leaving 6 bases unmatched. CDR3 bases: TGTGCCAGCAGACAGACTAGCGGGAGGGCCCATGAGCAGTTCTTC. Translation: CASRQTSGRAHEQFF.

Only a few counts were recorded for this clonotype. The CDR3 is CSVDVDTQYF. The CDR3 DNA follows: TGCAGCGTTGACGTAGATACGCAGTATTTT. V usage is TRBV29-1 and J usage is TRBJ2-3; the D is unclear. From germline, CDR1 is SQVTM and CDR2 ANQGSEA. Trimming took off 3 bases at V and 5 bases at J, with 3 bases between the two ends. CDR3 length equals 10 residues.

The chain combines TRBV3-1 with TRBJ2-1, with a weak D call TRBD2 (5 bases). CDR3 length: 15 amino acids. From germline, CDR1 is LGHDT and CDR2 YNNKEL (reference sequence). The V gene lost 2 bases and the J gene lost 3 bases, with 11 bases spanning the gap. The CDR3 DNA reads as TGTGCCAGCAGCCAAACACTAGAAGACTACAATGAGCAGTTCTTC. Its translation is CASSQTLEDYNEQFF.

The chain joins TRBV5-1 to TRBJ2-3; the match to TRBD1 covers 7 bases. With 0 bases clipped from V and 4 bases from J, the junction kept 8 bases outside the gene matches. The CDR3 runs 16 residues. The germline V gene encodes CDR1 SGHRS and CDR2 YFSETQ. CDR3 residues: CASSLDQGEGADTQYF. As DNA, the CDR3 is TGCGCCAGCAGCTTGGACCAGGGGGAAGGGGCAGATACGCAGTATTTT.

The CDR3 nucleotides read TGTGCCAGCAGTTTCGTGGGGGGCTTAAGGGAGCAGTTCTTC. It translates to CASSFVGGLREQFF. The chain is built from TRBV12-3 or TRBV12-4 and TRBJ2-1, with D perhaps being TRBD1 or TRBD2 (6 bases each). V was shortened by 3 bases and J by 10 bases, with 16 bases between the two germline ends. There are 14 residues in the CDR3.

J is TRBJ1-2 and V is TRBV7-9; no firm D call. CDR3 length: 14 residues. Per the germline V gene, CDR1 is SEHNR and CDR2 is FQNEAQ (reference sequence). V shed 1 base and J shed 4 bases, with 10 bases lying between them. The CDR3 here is CASSLVRASYGYTF. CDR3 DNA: TGTGCCAGCAGCTTAGTTCGGGCCTCCTATGGCTACACCTTC.